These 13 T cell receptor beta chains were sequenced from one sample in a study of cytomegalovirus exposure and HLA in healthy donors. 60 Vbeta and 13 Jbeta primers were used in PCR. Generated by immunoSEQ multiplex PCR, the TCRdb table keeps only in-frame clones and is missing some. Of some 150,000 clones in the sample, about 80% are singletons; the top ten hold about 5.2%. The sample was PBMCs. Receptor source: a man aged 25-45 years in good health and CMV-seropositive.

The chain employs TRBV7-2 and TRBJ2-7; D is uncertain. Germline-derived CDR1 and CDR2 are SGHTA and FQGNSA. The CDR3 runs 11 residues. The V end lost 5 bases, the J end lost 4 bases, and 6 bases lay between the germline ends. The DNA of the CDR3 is TGTGCCAGCAGCCCCCATTACGAGCAGTACTTC. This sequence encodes CASSPHYEQYF.

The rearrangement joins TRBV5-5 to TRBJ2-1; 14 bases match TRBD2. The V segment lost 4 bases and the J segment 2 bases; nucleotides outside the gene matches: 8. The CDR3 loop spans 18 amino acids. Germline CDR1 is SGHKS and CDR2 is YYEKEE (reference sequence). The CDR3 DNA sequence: TGTGCCAGCAGCCAGACTAGCGGGAGGGCTCAGCCCTACAATGAGCAGTTCTTC. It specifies CASSQTSGRAQPYNEQFF.

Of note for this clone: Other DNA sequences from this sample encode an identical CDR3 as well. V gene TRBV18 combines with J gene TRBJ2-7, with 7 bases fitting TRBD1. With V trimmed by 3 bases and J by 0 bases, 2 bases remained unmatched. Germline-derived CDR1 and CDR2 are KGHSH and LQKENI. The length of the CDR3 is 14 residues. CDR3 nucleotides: TGTGCCAGCTCACCGGGACAGAGCTCCTACGAGCAGTACTTC. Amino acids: CASSPGQSSYEQYF.

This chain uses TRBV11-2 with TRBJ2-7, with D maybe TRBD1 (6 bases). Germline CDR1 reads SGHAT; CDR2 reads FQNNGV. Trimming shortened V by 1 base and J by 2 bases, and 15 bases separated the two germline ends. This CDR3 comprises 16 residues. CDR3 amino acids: CASSLGGGRTAYEQYF. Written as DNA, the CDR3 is TGTGCCAGCAGCTTAGGAGGAGGTCGGACAGCCTACGAGCAGTACTTC.

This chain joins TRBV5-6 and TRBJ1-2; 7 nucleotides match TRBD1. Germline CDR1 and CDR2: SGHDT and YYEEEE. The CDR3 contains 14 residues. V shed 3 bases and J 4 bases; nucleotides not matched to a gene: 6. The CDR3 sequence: CASSSRDRLYGYTF. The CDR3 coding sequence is TGTGCCAGCAGCTCCCGGGACAGACTCTATGGCTACACCTTC.

CDR3: CASSLDVAGGPGNTGELFF. CDR3 in DNA: TGTGCCAGCAGCTTGGATGTAGCGGGAGGGCCGGGGAACACCGGGGAGCTGTTTTTT. The chain has TRBV5-6 and TRBJ2-2; 11 positions match TRBD2. Trimming took 0 bases from V and 1 from J; bases not matched to a gene: 8. This CDR3 has 19 amino acids. Germline V gene data show CDR1 as SGHDT and CDR2 as YYEEEE.

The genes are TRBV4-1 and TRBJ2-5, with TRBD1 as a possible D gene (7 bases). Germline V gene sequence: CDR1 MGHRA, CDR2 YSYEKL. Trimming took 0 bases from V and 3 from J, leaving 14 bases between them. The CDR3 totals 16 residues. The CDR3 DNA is TGCGCCAGCAGCCAAGATGGGCAGGGGGGCAAAGAGACCCAGTACTTC. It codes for CASSQDGQGGKETQYF.

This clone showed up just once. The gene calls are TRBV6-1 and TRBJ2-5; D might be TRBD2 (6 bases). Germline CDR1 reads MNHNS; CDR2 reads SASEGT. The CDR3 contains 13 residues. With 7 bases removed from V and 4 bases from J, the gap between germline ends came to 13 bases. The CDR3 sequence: CASKWTGGETQYF. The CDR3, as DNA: TGTGCCAGCAAGTGGACCGGGGGAGAGACCCAGTACTTC.

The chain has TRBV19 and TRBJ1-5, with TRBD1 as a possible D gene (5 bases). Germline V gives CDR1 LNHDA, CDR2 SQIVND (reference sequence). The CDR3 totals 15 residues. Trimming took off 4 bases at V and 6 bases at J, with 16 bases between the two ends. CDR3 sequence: CASSNWGGGGQPQHF. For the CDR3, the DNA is TGTGCCAGTAGTAATTGGGGGGGAGGTGGTCAGCCCCAGCATTTT.

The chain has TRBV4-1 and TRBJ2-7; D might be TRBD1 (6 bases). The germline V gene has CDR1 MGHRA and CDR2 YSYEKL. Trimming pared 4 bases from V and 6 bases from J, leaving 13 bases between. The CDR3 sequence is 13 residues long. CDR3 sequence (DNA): TGCGCCAGCAGCCTCACTAGGGGGAGCGAGCAGTACTTC. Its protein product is CASSLTRGSEQYF.

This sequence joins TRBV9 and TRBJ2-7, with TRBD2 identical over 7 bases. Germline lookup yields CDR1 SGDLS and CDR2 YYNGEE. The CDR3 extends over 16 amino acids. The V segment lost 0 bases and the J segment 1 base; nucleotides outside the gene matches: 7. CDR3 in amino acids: CASSVDIAGESYEQYF. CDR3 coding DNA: TGTGCCAGCAGCGTAGATATCGCGGGGGAGTCCTACGAGCAGTACTTC.

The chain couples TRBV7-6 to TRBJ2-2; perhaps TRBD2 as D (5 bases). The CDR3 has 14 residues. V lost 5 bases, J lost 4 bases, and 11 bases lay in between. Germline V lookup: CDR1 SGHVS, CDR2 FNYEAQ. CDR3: CASSPVAGTGELFF. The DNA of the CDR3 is TGTGCCAGCAGCCCGGTGGCGGGCACCGGGGAGCTGTTTTTT. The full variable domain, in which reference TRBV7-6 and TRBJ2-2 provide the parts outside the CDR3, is GAGVSQSPRYKVTKRGQDVALRCDPISGHVSLYWYRQALGQGPEFLTYFNYEAQQDKSGLPNDRFSAERPEGSISTLTIQRTEQRDSAMYRCASSPVAGTGELFFGEGSRLTVL.

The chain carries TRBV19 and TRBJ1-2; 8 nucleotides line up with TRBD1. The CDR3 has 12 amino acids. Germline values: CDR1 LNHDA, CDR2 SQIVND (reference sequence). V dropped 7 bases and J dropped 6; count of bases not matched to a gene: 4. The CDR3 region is CASMDRVNGYTF. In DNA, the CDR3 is TGTGCCAGTATGGACAGGGTTAATGGCTACACCTTC.